This note documents a single T cell receptor (beta chain) sequence. Its specificity is not known. CDR3 length equals 15 residues. From germline, CDR1 is SGHNT and CDR2 YENEEA. Trimming cost V 5 bases and J 5 bases; bases outside gene matches: 9. This sample was included in a study of OX40 agonist ivuxolimab in advanced cancers. On the study more broadly: Clinicians treated patients with ivuxolimab, an agonistic anti-OX40 (CD134) antibody. At doses from 0.01 to 10 mg/kg, patients were given intravenous ivuxolimab every 2 weeks. Study-level findings and limits: Certain nonresponding patients likewise had low normalized T-cell clonal expansion.

TCRdb's copy holds only in-frame clones and misses some; the assay was immunoSEQ multiplex PCR. Altogether around 73,000 clones are present, more than 80% being singletons, with the ten largest covering 0.4% to 0.65%. The chain has TRBV11-3 and TRBJ1-1; 9 bases are a match to TRBD1. The sample was CD4+ or CD8+ T cells sorted from blood, taken in a trial of the OX40 agonist ivuxolimab. This clonotype originated in an adult with an advanced solid tumor such as melanoma, head and neck, liver or kidney cancer. The CDR3 bases are TGTGCCAGCAGCCAAGGGGACAGGGCAATAACTGAAGCTTTCTTT. It encodes CASSQGDRAITEAFF.